The present T cell receptor beta chain was sequenced within a study of PD-L1 blockade in urothelial cancer. Across the study: Prior chemotherapy ranged from 0 to 3 regimens per patient. Investigators checked blood 3 weeks (second dose) and 6 weeks after treatment start.

Germline trimming cut 2 bases from V and 1 base from J; bases unmatched to any gene: 2. The CDR3 has 14 residues. In germline, CDR1 is SGHRS, CDR2 YFSETQ. Study-level points and caveats: Clonality of blood TCR below the median before treatment predicted better survival.

Method: immunoSEQ multiplex PCR; TCRdb's copy keeps in-frame clones and lacks some. Among over 75,000 clones, approximately 81% were seen once, and the ten largest hold under 15%. Documented time point: pretreatment peripheral blood. As for this clone: Its antigen is not known.

The J gene is TRBJ1-1, the V gene TRBV5-1, with 7 positions matching TRBD1. This TCR was sampled from a man in his sixties with urothelial cancer. The sample here was PBMCs, taken around atezolizumab (anti-PD-L1) treatment. The CDR3 reads CASSLGQANTEAFF. CDR3 nucleotide sequence: TGCGCCAGCAGCTTAGGACAGGCGAACACTGAAGCTTTCTTT.